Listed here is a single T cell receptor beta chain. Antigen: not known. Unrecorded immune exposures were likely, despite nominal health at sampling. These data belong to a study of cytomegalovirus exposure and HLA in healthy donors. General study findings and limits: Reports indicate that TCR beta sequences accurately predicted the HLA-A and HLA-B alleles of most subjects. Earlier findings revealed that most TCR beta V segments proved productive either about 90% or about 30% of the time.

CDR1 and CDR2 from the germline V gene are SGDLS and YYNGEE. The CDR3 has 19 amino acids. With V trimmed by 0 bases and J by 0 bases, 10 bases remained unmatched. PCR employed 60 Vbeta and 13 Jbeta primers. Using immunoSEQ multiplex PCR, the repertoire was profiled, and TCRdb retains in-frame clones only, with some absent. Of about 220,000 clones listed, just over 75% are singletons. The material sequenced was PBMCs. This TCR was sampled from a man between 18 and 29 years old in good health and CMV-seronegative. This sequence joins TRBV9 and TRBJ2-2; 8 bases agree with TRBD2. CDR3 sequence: CASSVAPERREANTGELFF. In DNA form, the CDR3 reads TGTGCCAGCAGCGTAGCACCGGAGCGGCGGGAGGCGAACACCGGGGAGCTGTTTTTT. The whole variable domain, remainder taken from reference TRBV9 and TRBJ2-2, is DSGVTQTPKHLITATGQRVTLRCSPRSGDLSVYWYQQSLDQGLQFLIQYYNGEERAKGNILERFSAQQFPDLHSELNLSSLELGDSALYFCASSVAPERREANTGELFFGEGSRLTVL.